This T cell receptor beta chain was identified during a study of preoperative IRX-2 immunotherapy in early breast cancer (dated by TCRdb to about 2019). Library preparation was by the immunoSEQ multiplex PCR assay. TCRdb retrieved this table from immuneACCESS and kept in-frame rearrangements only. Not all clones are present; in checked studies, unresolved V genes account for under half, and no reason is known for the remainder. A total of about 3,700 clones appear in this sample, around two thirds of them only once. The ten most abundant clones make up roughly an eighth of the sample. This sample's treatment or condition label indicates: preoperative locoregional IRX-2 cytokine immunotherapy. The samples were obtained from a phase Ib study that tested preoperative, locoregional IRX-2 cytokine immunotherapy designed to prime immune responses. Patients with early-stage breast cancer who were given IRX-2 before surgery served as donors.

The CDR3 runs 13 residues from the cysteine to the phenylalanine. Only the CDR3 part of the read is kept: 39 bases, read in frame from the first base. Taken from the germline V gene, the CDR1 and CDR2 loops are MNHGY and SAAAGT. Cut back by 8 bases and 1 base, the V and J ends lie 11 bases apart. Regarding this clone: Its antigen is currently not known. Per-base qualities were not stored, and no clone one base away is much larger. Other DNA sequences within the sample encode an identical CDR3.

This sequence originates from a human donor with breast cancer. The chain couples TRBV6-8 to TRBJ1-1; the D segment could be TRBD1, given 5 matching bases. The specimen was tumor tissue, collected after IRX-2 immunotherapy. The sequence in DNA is TGTGCCAGCCGGGGGGTTGGGAACACTGAAGCTTTCTTT. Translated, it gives CASRGVGNTEAFF.